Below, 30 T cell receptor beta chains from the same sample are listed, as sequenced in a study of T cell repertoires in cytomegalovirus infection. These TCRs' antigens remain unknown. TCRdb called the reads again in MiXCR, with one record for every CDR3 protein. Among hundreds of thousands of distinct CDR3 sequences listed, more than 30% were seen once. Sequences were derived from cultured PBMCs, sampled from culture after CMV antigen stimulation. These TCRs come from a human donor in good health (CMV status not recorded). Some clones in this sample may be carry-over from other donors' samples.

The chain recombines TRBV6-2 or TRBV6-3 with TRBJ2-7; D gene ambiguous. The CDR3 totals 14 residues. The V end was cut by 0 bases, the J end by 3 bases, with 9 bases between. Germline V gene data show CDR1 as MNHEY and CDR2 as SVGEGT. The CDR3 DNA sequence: TGTGCCAGCAGTTACTCGGGCAGGAGCTACGAGCAGTACGTC. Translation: CASSYSGRSYEQYV.

The CDR3 nucleotides are TGTGCCAGCAGCTTAGACAGGGTGCATGGTGAGCAGTTCTTC. It encodes CASSLDRVHGEQFF. The chain combines TRBV7-9 with TRBJ2-1, with a tentative D call TRBD1 (6 bases). CDR3 size: 14 residues. Trimming took 1 base from V and 9 from J, leaving 13 bases between them. Germline CDR1 is SEHNR and CDR2 is FQNEAQ (reference sequence).

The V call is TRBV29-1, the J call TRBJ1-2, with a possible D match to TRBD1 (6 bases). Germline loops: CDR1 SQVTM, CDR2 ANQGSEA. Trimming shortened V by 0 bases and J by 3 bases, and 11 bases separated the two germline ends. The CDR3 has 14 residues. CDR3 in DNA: TGCAGCGTTGAAGATCGGGGACATCACTATGGCTACACCTTC. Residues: CSVEDRGHHYGYTF.

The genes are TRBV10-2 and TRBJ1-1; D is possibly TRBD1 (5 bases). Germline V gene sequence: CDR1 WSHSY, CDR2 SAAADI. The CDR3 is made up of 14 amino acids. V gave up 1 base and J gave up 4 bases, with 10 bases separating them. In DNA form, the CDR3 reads TGCGCCAGCAGTGAGTACGGCGGGACCACTGAAGCTTTCTTT. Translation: CASSEYGGTTEAFF.

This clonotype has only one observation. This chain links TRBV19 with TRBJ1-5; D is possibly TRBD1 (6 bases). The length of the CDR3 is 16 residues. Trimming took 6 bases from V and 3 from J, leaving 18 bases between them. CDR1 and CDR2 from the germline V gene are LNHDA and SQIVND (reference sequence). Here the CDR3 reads CASSPDSTDLNQPQHF. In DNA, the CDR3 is TGTGCCAGTAGCCCGGACAGCACCGACCTCAATCAGCCCCAGCATTTT.

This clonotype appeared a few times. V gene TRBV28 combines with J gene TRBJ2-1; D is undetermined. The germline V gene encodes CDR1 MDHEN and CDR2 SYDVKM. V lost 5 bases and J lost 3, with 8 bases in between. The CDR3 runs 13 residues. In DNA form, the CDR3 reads TGTGCCAGCAGTATCCCTAGCTACAATGAGCAGTTCTTC. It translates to CASSIPSYNEQFF.

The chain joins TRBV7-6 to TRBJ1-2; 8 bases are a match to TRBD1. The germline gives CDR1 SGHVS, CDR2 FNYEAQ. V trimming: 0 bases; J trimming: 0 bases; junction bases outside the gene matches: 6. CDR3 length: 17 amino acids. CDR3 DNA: TGTGCCAGCAGCTTAGCGTCGGCAGGGGGCACTAACTATGGCTACACCTTC. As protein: CASSLASAGGTNYGYTF.

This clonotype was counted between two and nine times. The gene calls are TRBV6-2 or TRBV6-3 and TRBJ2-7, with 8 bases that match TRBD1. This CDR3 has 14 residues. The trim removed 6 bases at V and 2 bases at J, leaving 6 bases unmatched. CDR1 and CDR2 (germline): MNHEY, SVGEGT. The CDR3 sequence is CASRLGQGTYEQYF. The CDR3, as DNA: TGTGCCAGCAGACTTGGACAGGGCACCTACGAGCAGTACTTC.

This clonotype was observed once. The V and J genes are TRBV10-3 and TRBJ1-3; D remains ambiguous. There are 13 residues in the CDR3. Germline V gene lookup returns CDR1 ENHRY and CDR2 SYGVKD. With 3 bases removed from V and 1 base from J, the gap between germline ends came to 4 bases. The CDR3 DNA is TGTGCCATCAGTGACACTTCTGGAAACACCATATATTTT. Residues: CAISDTSGNTIYF.

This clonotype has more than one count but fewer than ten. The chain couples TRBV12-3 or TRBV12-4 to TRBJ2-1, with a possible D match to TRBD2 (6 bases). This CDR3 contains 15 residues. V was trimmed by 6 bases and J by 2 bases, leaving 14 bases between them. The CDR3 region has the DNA TGTGCCAGCAGCTCTAGGGACTTTACCTACAATGAGCAGTTCTTC. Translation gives CASSSRDFTYNEQFF.

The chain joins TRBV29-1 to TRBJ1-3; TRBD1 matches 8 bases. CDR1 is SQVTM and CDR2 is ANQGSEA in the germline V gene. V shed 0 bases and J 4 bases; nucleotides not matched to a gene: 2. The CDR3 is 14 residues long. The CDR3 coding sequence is TGCAGCGTTGAAGATCAGGGGGCAGGAAACACCATATATTTT. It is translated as CSVEDQGAGNTIYF.

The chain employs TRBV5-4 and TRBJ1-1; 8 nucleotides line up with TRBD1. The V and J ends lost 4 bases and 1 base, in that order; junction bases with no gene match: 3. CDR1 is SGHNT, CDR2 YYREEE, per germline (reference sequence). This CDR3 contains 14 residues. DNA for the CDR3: TGTGCCAGCAGCCAACAGGGGGGGAACACTGAAGCTTTCTTT. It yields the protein CASSQQGGNTEAFF.

CDR3 region: CASSFLTSFVNEQFF. CDR3 coding DNA: TGTGCCAGCAGTTTTCTAACTAGTTTCGTCAATGAGCAGTTCTTC. The chain couples TRBV12-3 or TRBV12-4 to TRBJ2-1; D might be TRBD2 (5 bases). Between the trimmed V and J ends, which lost 3 bases and 6 bases, there was a span of 15 bases. The CDR3 extends over 15 amino acids.

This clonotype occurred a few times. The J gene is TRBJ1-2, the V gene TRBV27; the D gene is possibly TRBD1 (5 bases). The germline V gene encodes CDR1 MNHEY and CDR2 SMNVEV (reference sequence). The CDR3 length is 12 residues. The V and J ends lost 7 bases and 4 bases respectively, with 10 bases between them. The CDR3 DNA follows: TGTGCCAGCAAGGGACCTTTCTATGGCTACACCTTC. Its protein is CASKGPFYGYTF.

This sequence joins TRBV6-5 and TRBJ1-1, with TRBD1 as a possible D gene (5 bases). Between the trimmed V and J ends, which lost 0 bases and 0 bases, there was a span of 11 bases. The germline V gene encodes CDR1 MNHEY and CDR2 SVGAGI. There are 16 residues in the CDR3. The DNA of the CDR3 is TGTGCCAGCAGTTACTCATCAGGGAAAATGAACACTGAAGCTTTCTTT. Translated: CASSYSSGKMNTEAFF.

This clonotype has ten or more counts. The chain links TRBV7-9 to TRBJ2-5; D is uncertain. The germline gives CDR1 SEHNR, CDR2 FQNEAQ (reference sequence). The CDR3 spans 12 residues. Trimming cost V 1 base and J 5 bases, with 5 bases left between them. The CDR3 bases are TGTGCCAGCAGCTTAGGTTGGGAGACCCAGTACTTC. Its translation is CASSLGWETQYF.

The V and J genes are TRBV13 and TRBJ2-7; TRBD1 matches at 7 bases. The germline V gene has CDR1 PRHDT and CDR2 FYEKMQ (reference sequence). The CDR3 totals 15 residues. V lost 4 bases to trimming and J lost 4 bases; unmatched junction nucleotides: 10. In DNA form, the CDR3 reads TGTGCCAGCAGCTCGACAGGGAAAAATGGATACGAGCAGTACTTC. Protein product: CASSSTGKNGYEQYF.

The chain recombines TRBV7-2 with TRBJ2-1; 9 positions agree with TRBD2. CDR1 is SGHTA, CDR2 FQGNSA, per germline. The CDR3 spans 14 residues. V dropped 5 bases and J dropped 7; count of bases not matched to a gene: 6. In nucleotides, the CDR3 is TGTGCCAGCAGCCCGGGACTAGCACGGAATGAGCAGTTCTTC. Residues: CASSPGLARNEQFF.

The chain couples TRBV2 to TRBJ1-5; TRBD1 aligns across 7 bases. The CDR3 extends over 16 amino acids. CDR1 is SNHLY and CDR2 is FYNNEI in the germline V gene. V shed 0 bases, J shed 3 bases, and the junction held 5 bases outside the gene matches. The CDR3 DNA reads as TGTGCCAGCAGTGAAGCGGGAGGACAGGACAATCAGCCCCAGCATTTT. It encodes CASSEAGGQDNQPQHF. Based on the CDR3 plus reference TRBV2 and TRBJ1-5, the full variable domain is EPEVTQTPSHQVTQMGQEVILRCVPISNHLYFYWYRQILGQKVEFLVSFYNNEISEKSEIFDDQFSVERPDGSNFTLKIRSTKLEDSAMYFCASSEAGGQDNQPQHFGDGTRLSIL.

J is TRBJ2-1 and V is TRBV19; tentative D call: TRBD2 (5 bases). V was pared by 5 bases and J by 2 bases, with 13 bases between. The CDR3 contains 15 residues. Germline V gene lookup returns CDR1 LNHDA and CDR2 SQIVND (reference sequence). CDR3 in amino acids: CASSPLGEAYNEQFF. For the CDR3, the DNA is TGTGCCAGTAGTCCGCTCGGGGAAGCCTACAATGAGCAGTTCTTC.

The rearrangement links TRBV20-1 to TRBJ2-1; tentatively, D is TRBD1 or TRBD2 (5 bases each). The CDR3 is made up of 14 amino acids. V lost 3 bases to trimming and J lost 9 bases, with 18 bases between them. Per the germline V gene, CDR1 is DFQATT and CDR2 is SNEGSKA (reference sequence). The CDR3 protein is CSASVRVGGSEQFF. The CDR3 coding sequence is TGCAGTGCTAGTGTGCGTGTTGGGGGAAGTGAGCAGTTCTTC.

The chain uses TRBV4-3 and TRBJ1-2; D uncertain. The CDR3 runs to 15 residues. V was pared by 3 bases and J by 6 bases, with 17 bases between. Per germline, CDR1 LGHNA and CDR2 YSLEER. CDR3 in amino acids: CASSQGILLPHGYTF. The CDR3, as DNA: TGCGCCAGCAGCCAGGGCATCCTCCTGCCTCATGGCTACACCTTC.

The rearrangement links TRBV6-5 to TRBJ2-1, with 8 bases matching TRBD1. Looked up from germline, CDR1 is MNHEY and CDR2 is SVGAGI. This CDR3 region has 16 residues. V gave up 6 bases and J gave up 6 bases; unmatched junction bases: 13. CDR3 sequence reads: CASRRGGQGLTNEQFF. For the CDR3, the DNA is TGTGCCAGCAGACGGGGCGGACAGGGTCTGACCAATGAGCAGTTCTTC.

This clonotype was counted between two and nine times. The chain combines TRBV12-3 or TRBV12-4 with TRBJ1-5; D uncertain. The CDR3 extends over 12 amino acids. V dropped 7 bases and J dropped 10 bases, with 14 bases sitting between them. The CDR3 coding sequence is TGTGCCAGCAATGTCCCGACCGGACCCCAGCATTTT. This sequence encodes CASNVPTGPQHF.

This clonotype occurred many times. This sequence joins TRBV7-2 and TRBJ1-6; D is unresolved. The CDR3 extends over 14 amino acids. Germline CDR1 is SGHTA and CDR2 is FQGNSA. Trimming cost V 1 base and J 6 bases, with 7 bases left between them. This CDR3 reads CASSLGGANSPLHF. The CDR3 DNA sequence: TGTGCCAGCAGCTTAGGGGGAGCTAATTCACCCCTCCACTTT. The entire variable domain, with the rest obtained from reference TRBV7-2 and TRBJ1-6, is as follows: GAGVSQSPSNKVTEKGKDVELRCDPISGHTALYWYRQSLGQGLEFLIYFQGNSAPDKSGLPSDRFSAERTGGSVSTLTIQRTQQEDSAVYLCASSLGGANSPLHFGNGTRLTVT.

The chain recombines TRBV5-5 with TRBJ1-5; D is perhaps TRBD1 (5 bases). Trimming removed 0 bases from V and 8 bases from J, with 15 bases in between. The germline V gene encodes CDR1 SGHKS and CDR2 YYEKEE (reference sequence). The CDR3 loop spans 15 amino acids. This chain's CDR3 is CASSLAGGGLEPQHF. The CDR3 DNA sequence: TGTGCCAGCAGCTTGGCGGGGGGAGGGTTGGAGCCCCAGCATTTT.

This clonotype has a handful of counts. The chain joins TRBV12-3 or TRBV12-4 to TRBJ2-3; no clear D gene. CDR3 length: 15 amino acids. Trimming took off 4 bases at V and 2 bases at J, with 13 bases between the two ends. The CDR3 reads CASSSSGTLTDTQYF. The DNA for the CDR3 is TGTGCCAGCAGTTCATCAGGTACCCTCACAGATACGCAGTATTTT.

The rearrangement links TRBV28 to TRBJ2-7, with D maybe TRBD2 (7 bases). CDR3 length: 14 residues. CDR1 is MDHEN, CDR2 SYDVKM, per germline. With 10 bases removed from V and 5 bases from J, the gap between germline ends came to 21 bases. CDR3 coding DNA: TGTGCCACTAGGTTGAGGGGGGGAGAGCACGAGCAGTACTTC. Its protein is CATRLRGGEHEQYF.

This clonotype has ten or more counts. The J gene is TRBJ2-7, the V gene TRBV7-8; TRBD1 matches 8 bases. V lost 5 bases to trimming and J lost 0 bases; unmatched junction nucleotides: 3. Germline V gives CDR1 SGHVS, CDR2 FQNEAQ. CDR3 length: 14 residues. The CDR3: CASSRTGSSYEQYV. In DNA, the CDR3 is TGTGCCAGCAGCAGGACAGGGAGCTCCTACGAGCAGTACGTC.

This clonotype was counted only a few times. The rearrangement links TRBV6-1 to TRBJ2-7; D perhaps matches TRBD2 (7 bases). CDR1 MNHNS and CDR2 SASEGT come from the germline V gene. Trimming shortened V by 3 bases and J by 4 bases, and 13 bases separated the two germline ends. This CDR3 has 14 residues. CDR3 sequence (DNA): TGTGCCAGCAGTGATGGACTAGGGGGGTACGAGCAGTACGTC. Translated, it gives CASSDGLGGYEQYV.